These 9 T cell receptor beta chains came from one sample sequenced in a study of identical twins. TCRdb ran MiXCR on the 5' RACE reads and lists one entry per CDR3 protein. Counted here are approximately 680,000 distinct CDR3 sequences, about 7.6% occurring once; the ten biggest clones make up around 1.6%. A further study also used this sample, focusing on yellow fever vaccine responses in identical twins.

The sequencing sample was made of PBMCs. The source is a woman between 18 and 29 years old in good health.

This clonotype has a count of ten or more. This sequence joins TRBV29-1 and TRBJ2-7; 9 bases are a match to TRBD2. With 6 bases clipped from V and 6 bases from J, the junction kept 6 bases outside the gene matches. Germline V lookup: CDR1 SQVTM, CDR2 ANQGSEA. The CDR3 sequence is 12 residues long. The CDR3 sequence is CSVRAGGIEQYF. CDR3 nucleotides: TGCAGCGTCCGAGCGGGAGGAATCGAGCAGTACTTC.

This clonotype was counted many times. The rearrangement uses TRBV9 and TRBJ2-1, with 15 bases that match TRBD2. This CDR3 has 18 residues. Germline CDR1 reads SGDLS; CDR2 reads YYNGEE. V lost 0 bases, J lost 4 bases, and 5 bases stayed unmatched. CDR3 DNA sequence: TGTGCCAGCAGCGTAGGGACTAGCGGGGGGGCCCGATACAATGAGCAGTTCTTC. Its translation: CASSVGTSGGARYNEQFF.

The chain is built from TRBV28 and TRBJ1-4; 7 bases are shared with TRBD1. Germline-derived CDR1 and CDR2 are MDHEN and SYDVKM. V lost 9 bases to trimming and J lost 6 bases; unmatched junction nucleotides: 19. The CDR3 runs 17 residues. The CDR3, as DNA: TGTGCCAGTAGACCCAGCCCTGGGGCAGGGGGTGATGAAAAACTGTTTTTT. Its translation is CASRPSPGAGGDEKLFF. Complete variable domain (other parts from reference TRBV28 and TRBJ1-4): DVKVTQSSRYLVKRTGEKVFLECVQDMDHENMFWYRQDPGLGLRLIYFSYDVKMKEKGDIPEGYSVSREKKERFSLILESASTNQTSMYLCASRPSPGAGGDEKLFFGSGTQLSVL.

This clonotype was counted between two and nine times. V is TRBV5-4 and J is TRBJ2-7; TRBD1 matches 9 bases. The V and J ends lost 4 bases and 2 bases, in that order; junction bases with no gene match: 7. The CDR3 length is 15 residues. Germline V gene sequence: CDR1 SGHNT, CDR2 YYREEE (reference sequence). Here the CDR3 DNA reads TGTGCCAGCAGCACCTGGGACAGGGCTCCCTACGAGCAGTACTTC. Amino acid sequence: CASSTWDRAPYEQYF.

This clonotype has more than one count but fewer than ten. This chain joins TRBV20-1 and TRBJ2-2; a possible D gene is TRBD1 (6 bases). The V gene lost 4 bases and the J gene lost 2 bases, with 11 bases spanning the gap. This CDR3 comprises 14 residues. Germline V CDR1 and CDR2: DFQATT, SNEGSKA (reference sequence). The CDR3 DNA is TGCAGTGCTACGGTTGGGACAAACACCGGGGAGCTGTTTTTT. Its translation: CSATVGTNTGELFF.

This clonotype was seen at least ten times. This chain uses TRBV3-1 with TRBJ2-2; TRBD2 matches at 9 bases. This CDR3 region has 16 residues. Unmatched junction bases numbered 6, after V lost 3 bases and J lost 4 bases. Germline values: CDR1 LGHDT, CDR2 YNNKEL (reference sequence). In DNA form, the CDR3 reads TGTGCCAGCAGCCATGGCCTAGCGGGACGCACCGGGGAGCTGTTTTTT. It specifies CASSHGLAGRTGELFF. The full variable domain, completed using reference TRBV3-1 and TRBJ2-2, is DTAVSQTPKYLVTQMGNDKSIKCEQNLGHDTMYWYKQDSKKFLKIMFSYNNKELIINETVPNRFSPKSPDKAHLNLHINSLELGDSAVYFCASSHGLAGRTGELFFGEGSRLTVL.

This clonotype was recorded many times. The rearrangement links TRBV9 to TRBJ2-5; 7 bases line up with TRBD1. The CDR3 is made up of 15 amino acids. Germline lookup yields CDR1 SGDLS and CDR2 YYNGEE. J lost 1 base, V lost 4 bases, and 7 bases had no gene match. The CDR3 region has the DNA TGTGCCAGCAGCCTCAGGCCAGGGGGCCAAGAGACCCAGTACTTC. Encoded protein: CASSLRPGGQETQYF.

The rearrangement links TRBV5-6 to TRBJ2-1; weak D call: TRBD2 (5 bases). In germline, CDR1 is SGHDT, CDR2 YYEEEE. The CDR3 contains 14 residues. V was clipped by 6 bases and J by 2 bases, with 12 bases between them. In DNA form, the CDR3 reads TGTGCCAGCAATCCAAAGCGGACCTACAATGAGCAGTTCTTC. It encodes CASNPKRTYNEQFF.

The chain couples TRBV5-1 to TRBJ1-2; TRBD1 matches 8 bases. The germline CDR1 and CDR2 sequences are SGHRS and YFSETQ. The CDR3 covers 14 residues. Trimming at V came to 4 bases and at J to 3 bases, leaving 5 bases not matched to a gene. The CDR3 spells CASSPQGEDYGYTF. Written as DNA, the CDR3 is TGCGCCAGCAGCCCACAGGGGGAGGACTATGGCTACACCTTC.